This T cell receptor beta chain was found in a study of cytomegalovirus exposure and HLA in healthy donors. Findings and limits, study-wide: Most TCR beta V segments were productive about 90% or about 30% of the time in an earlier analysis. What TCR beta sequences reportedly achieved was accurate prediction of HLA-A and HLA-B alleles in most subjects. Apart from CMV serostatus, no immune exposure information was available.

The PCR used 60 Vbeta and 13 Jbeta primers. TCRdb keeps only in-frame clones here, not all; method: immunoSEQ multiplex PCR. The sample lists about 200,000 clones, 65% to 80% occurring once. With 0 bases removed from V and 5 bases from J, the gap between germline ends came to 14 bases. Per germline, CDR1 SGDLS and CDR2 YYNGEE. This CDR3 is 16 amino acids long. To note about this clone: Antigen: not known.

Sequenced sample: PBMCs. The rearrangement uses TRBV9 and TRBJ2-2, with D maybe TRBD1 (5 bases). This TCR came from a middle-aged woman in good health and CMV-seronegative. The CDR3 DNA reads TGTGCCAGCAGCGTAGATGGGGCGCGAAGGACCGGGGAGCTGTTTTTT. Translation: CASSVDGARRTGELFF.